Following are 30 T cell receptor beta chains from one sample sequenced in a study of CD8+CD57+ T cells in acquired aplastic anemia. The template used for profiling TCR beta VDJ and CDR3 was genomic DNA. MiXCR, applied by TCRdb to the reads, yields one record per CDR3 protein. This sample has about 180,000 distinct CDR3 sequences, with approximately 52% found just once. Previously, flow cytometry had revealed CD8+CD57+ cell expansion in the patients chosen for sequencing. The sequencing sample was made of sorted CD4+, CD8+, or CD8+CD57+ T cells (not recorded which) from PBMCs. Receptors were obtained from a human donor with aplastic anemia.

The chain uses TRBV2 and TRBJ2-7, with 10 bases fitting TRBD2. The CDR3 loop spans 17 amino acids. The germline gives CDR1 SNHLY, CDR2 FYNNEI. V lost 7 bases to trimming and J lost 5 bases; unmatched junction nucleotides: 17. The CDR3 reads CASKSGVFGLAANEQYF. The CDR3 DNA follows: TGTGCCAGCAAAAGTGGGGTCTTTGGACTAGCGGCTAACGAGCAGTACTTC.

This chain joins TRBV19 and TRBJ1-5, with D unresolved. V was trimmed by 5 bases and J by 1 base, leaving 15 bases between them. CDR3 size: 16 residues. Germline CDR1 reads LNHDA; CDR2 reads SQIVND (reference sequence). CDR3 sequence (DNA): TGTGCCAGTAGTTCCCTCTTGGCCGAAAGCAATCAGCCCCAGCATTTT. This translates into CASSSLLAESNQPQHF.

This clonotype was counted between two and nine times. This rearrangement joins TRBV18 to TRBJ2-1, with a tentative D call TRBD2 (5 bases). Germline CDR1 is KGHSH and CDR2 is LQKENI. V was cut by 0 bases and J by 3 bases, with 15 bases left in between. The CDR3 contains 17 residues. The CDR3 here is CASSPPGEYRLYNEQFF. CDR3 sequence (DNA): TGTGCCAGCTCACCACCCGGGGAGTACCGTCTCTACAATGAGCAGTTCTTC.

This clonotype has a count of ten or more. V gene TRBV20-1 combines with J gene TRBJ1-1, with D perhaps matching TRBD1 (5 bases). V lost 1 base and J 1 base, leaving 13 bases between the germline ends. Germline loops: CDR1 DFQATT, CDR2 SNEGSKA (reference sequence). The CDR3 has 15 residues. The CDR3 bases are TGCAGTGCTAGAGGGACACTAAACGGGAACACTGAAGCTTTCTTT. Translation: CSARGTLNGNTEAFF.

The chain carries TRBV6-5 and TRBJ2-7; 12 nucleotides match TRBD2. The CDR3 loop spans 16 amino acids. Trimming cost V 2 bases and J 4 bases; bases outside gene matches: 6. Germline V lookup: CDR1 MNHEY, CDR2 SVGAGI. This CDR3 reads CASSYRTSGEPYEQYF. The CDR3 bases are TGTGCCAGCAGTTACCGGACTAGCGGGGAGCCGTACGAGCAGTACTTC.

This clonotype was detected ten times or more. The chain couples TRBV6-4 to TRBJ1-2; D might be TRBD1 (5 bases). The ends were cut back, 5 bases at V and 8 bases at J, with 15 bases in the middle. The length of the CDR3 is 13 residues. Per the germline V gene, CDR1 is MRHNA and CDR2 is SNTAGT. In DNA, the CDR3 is TGTGCCAGCAGTCCGGGGGGGTCGGAAGGCTACACCTTC. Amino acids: CASSPGGSEGYTF.

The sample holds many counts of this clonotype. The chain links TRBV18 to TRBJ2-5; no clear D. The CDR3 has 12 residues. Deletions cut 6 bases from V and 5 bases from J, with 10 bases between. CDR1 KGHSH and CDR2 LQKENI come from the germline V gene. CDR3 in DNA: TGTGCCAGCTCCCTTAACCCGGAGACCCAGTACTTC. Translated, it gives CASSLNPETQYF.

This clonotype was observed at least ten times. This CDR3 is CASRALQTQYF. The CDR3 DNA sequence: TGTGCCAGCAGGGCTTTGCAGACCCAGTACTTC. This rearrangement joins TRBV2 to TRBJ2-5; D gene unclear. Germline-derived CDR1 and CDR2 are SNHLY and FYNNEI. The V end was cut by 6 bases, the J end by 6 bases, with 8 bases between. This CDR3 comprises 11 residues.

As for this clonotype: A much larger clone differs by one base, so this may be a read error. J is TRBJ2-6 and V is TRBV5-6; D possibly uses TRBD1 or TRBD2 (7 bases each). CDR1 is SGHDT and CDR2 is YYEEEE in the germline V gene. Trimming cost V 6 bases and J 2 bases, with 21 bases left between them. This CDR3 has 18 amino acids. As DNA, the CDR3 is TGTGCCAGCATCGGGCCGGGACAGACTAGCCCTGGGGCCAACGTCCTGACTTTC. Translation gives CASIGPGQTSPGANVLTF.

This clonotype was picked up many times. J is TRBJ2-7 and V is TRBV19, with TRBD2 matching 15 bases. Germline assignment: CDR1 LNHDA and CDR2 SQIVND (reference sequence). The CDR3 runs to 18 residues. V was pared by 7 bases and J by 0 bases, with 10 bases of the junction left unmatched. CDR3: CASITGTSGRQSSYEQYF. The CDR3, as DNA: TGTGCCAGTATAACCGGGACTAGCGGGAGGCAGAGCTCCTACGAGCAGTACTTC.

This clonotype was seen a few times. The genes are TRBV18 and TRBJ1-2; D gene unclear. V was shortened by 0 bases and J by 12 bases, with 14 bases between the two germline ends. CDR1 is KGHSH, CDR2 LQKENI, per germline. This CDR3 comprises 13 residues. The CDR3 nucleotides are TGTGCCAGCTCACCACCTAACAGTCCCTACCACACCTTC. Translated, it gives CASSPPNSPYHTF.

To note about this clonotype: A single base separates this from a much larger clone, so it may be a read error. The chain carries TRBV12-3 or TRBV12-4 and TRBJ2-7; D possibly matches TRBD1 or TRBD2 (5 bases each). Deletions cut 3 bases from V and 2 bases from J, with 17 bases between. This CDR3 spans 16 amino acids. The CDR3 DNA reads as TGTGCCAGCAGTTTCCGGGGACGGGGACGAACCTACGAGCAGTACTTC. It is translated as CASSFRGRGRTYEQYF.

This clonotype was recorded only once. This CDR3 is CASGLARGNEQFF. In DNA, the CDR3 is TGTGCTAGTGGTTTGGCCAGAGGGAATGAGCAGTTCTTC. The chain carries TRBV12-5 and TRBJ2-1, with a tentative D call TRBD2 (5 bases). This CDR3 is 13 amino acids long. Between the trimmed V and J ends, which lost 1 base and 7 bases, there was a span of 8 bases. Germline CDR1 and CDR2: LGHNT and FRNRAP. Based on the CDR3 plus reference TRBV12-5 and TRBJ2-1, the full variable domain is DARVTQTPRHKVTEMGQEVTMRCQPILGHNTVFWYRQTMMQGLELLAYFRNRAPLDDSGMPKDRFSAEMPDATLATLKIQPSEPRDSAVYFCASGLARGNEQFFGPGTRLTVL.

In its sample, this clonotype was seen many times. CDR3 sequence: CAISSTGTGTEKLFF. The CDR3 region has the DNA TGTGCCATCAGTTCTACCGGGACAGGGACTGAAAAACTGTTTTTT. This chain connects TRBV10-3 to TRBJ1-4; TRBD1 matches at 9 bases. Germline values: CDR1 ENHRY, CDR2 SYGVKD. The junction had 8 bases not matched to a gene; V was cut back by 5 bases and J by 7 bases. The CDR3 is 15 amino acids.

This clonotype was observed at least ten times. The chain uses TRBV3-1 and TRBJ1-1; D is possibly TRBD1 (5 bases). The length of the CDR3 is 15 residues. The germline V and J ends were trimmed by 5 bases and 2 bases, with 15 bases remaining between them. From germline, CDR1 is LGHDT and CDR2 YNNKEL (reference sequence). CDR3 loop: CASSFGTSPNTEAFF. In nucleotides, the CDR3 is TGTGCCAGCAGCTTCGGGACGTCCCCCAACACTGAAGCTTTCTTT.

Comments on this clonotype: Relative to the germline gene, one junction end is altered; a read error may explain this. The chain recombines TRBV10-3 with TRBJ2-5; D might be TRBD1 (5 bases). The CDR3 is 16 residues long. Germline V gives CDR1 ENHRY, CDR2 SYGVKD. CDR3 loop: CAISESDFREQETQYF. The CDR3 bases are TGCGCCATCAGTGAGTCAGACTTCAGGGAACAAGAGACCCAGTACTTC.

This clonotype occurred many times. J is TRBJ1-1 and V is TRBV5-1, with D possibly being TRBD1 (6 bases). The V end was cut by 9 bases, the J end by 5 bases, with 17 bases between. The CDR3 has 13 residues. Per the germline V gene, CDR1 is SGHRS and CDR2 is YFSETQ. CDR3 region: CATSGAGGTEAFF. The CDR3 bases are TGCGCCACCTCGGGGGCAGGAGGGACTGAAGCTTTCTTT.

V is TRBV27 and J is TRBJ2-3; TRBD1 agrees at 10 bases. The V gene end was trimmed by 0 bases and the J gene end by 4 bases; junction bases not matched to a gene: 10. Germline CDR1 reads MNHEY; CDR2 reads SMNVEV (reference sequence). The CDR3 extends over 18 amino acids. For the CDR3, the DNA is TGTGCCAGCAGTTTATCCGTGGGACAGGGGACCCGGGCAGATACGCAGTATTTT. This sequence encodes CASSLSVGQGTRADTQYF.

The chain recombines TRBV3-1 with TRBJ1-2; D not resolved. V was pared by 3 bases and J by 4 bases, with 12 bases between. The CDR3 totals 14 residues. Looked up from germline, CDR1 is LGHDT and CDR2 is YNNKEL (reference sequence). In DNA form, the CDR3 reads TGTGCCAGCAGCCAGGGCGGGAAAAGCTATGGCTACACCTTC. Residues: CASSQGGKSYGYTF.

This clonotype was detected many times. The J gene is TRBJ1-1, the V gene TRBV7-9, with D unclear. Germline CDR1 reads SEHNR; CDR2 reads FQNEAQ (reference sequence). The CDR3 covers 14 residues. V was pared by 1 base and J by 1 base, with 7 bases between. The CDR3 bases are TGTGCCAGCAGCTTAGGGACTCAGAACACTGAAGCTTTCTTT. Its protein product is CASSLGTQNTEAFF.

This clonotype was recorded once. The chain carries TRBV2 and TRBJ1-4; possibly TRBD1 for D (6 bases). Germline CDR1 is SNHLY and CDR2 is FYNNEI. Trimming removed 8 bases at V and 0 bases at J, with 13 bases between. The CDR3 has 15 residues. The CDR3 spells CASGGAQATNEKLFF. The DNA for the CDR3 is TGTGCCAGCGGGGGGGCGCAGGCAACTAATGAAAAACTGTTTTTT.

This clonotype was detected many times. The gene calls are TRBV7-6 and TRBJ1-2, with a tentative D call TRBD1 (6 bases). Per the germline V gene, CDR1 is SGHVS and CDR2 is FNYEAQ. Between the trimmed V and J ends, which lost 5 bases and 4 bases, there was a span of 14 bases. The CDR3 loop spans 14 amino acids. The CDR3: CASSPQGISYGYTF. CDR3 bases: TGTGCCAGCAGCCCGCAGGGGATTAGCTATGGCTACACCTTC. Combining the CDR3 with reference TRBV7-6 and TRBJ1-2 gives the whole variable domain GAGVSQSPRYKVTKRGQDVALRCDPISGHVSLYWYRQALGQGPEFLTYFNYEAQQDKSGLPNDRFSAERPEGSISTLTIQRTEQRDSAMYRCASSPQGISYGYTFGSGTRLTVV.

The DNA for the CDR3 is TGTGCCCTTGATGGGACTAGCGGGGCCCATGAGCAGTTCTTC. Amino acids: CALDGTSGAHEQFF. The chain employs TRBV10-3 and TRBJ2-1; TRBD2 matches 13 bases. V lost 11 bases, J lost 8 bases, and 9 bases stayed unmatched. In germline, CDR1 is ENHRY, CDR2 SYGVKD. The CDR3 runs to 14 residues.

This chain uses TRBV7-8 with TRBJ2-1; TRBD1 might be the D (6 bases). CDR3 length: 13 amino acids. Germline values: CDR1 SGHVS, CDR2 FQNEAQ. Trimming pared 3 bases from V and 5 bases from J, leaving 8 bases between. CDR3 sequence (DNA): TGTGCCAGCAGCTTTGGACAGAACAATGAGCAGTTCTTC. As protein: CASSFGQNNEQFF.

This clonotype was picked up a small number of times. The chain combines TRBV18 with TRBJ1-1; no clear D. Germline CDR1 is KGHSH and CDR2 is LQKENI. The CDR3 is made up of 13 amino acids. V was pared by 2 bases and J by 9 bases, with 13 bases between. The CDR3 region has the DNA TGTGCCAGCTCACCATCCCCGGGGTTCAAAGCTTTCTTT. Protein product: CASSPSPGFKAFF.

CDR3 sequence (DNA): TGTGCCAGCAGTGACGGACAGGGGGCAGATACGCAGTATTTT. Its protein product is CASSDGQGADTQYF. The genes are TRBV2 and TRBJ2-3; 10 nucleotides align to TRBD1. Germline CDR1 and CDR2: SNHLY and FYNNEI. This CDR3 has 14 residues. V dropped 3 bases and J dropped 4; count of bases not matched to a gene: 1.

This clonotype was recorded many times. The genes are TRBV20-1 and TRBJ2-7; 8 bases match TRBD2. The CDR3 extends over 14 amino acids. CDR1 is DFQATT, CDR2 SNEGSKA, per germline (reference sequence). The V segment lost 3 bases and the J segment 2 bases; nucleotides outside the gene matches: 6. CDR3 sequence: CSASQGTRAYEQYF. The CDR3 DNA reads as TGCAGTGCTAGTCAGGGGACTAGGGCCTACGAGCAGTACTTC.

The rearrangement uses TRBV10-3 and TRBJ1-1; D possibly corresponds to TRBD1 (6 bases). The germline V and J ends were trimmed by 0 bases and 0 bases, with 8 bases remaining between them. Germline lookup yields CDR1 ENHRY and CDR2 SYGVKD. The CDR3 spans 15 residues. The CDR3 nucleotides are TGTGCCATCAGTGAGTCGAGACAGGTGAACACTGAAGCTTTCTTT. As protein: CAISESRQVNTEAFF.

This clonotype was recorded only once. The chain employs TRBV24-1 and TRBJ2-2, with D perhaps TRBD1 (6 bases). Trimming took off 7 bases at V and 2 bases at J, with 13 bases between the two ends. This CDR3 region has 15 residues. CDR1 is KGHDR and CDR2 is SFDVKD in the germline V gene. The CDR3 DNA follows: TGTGCCACCAGCTCAGTAGGGGGTAACACCGGGGAGCTGTTTTTT. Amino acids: CATSSVGGNTGELFF.

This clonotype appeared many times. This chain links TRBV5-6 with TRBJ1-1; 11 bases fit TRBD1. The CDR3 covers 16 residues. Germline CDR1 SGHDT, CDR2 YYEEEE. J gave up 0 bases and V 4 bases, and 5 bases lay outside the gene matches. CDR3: CASSKGQGAMNTEAFF. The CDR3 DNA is TGTGCCAGCAGCAAAGGACAGGGGGCAATGAACACTGAAGCTTTCTTT.